These 4 T cell receptor beta chains share one sample of origin, sequenced in a study of T cell responses to AZD1222 COVID-19 vaccine (dated by TCRdb to the early 2020s). The time point label, as the study defines it: about 28 days (+/-7) after the second vaccine dose. The treatment or condition label of this sample denotes: meningococcal conjugate vaccine given as trial control. The library was obtained by the immunoSEQ multiplex PCR assay. Not all clones reach the TCRdb copy of this immuneACCESS table, which keeps in-frame sequences only. Checked studies attribute under half of the gap to unresolved V genes and leave the rest unexplained. The sample yields 95,000 to 150,000 clones; over 75% were counted once. The ten largest make up 3.5% to 4.5% of the sample. The sequencing here drew on peripheral blood, taken 28 days after the second dose of the MenACWY control vaccine. Receptors were obtained from an adult who received the MenACWY meningococcal vaccine as a control.

The V and J genes are TRBV30 and TRBJ2-7; D unresolved. V dropped 2 bases and J dropped 6 bases, with 17 bases sitting between them. CDR1 GTSNPN and CDR2 SVGIG come from the germline V gene (reference sequence). CDR3 size: 14 residues. CDR3 residues: CAWSLSGPSGEQYF. In DNA form, the CDR3 reads TGTGCCTGGAGTCTCAGTGGGCCGAGTGGCGAGCAGTACTTC.

This clone was picked up a small number of times. The chain joins TRBV7-2 to TRBJ2-1; 8 bases are shared with TRBD1. V trimming: 1 base; J trimming: 3 bases; junction bases outside the gene matches: 2. Germline CDR1 SGHTA, CDR2 FQGNSA. The CDR3 runs to 15 residues. CDR3 sequence (DNA): TGTGCCAGCAGCTTAGGGGACAGGCTCTACAATGAGCAGTTCTTC. This encodes CASSLGDRLYNEQFF.

The chain recombines TRBV3-1 (or the pseudogene TRBV3-2) with TRBJ1-5, with D uncertain. CDR3 length: 14 residues. Germline V gives CDR1 LGHDT, CDR2 YNNKEL (reference sequence). Trimming removed 3 bases at V and 1 base at J, with 7 bases between. The CDR3 is CASSHVDSNQPQHF. DNA of the CDR3: TGTGCCAGCAGCCACGTGGACAGCAATCAGCCCCAGCATTTT.

This rearrangement joins TRBV27 to TRBJ2-5; the match to TRBD2 covers 7 bases. Per germline, CDR1 MNHEY and CDR2 SMNVEV (reference sequence). The CDR3 consists of 14 residues. J was trimmed by 7 bases and V by 0 bases; bases with no gene match: 5. CDR3 bases: TGTGCCAGCAGTTTATCGGGGGGGAGGGTGACCCAGTACTTC. It encodes CASSLSGGRVTQYF.